These T cell receptor beta chains were read from a single sample in a study of siplizumab effects on memory and regulatory T cells. Measured with immunoSEQ multiplex PCR; TCRdb has only the in-frame clones, and not every one. The sample records over 100,000 clones, roughly 93% being singletons. Sequenced sample: Tregs sorted from blood. The receptors originated from a human donor in good health. The CDR3 runs from the conserved cysteine through the conserved F or W. D genes are given only for firm matches. Only part of the rows carry a size: once, few, many, or a class if the clone is expanded.

J: TRBJ1-1; V: TRBV27; D: -; size: -; DNA: TGTGCCAGCGCATTCCGCGTTGGGATTTACACTGAAGCTTTCTTT; CDR3: CASAFRVGIYTEAFF
J: TRBJ1-2; V: TRBV9; D: -; size: -; DNA: TGTGCCAGCAGCGTAGTTGCAGGGGCTGGCTACACCTTC; CDR3: CASSVVAGAGYTF
J: TRBJ2-2; V: TRBV9; D: -; size: few; DNA: TGTGCCAGCAGCGTAGCGGACGGAACCGGGGAGCTGTTTTTT; CDR3: CASSVADGTGELFF
J: TRBJ1-5; V: TRBV12-2; D: -; size: once; DNA: TGTGCAAGTCGCTTAATAGGGGGACAGGGGAGATCTCGTCTTAGCAATCAGCCCCAGCATTTT; CDR3: CASRLIGGQGRSRLSNQPQHF
J: TRBJ2-1; V: TRBV6-5; D: -; size: -; DNA: TGTGCCAGCAGTCCCGGGACCGGCTACAATGAGCAGTTCTTC; CDR3: CASSPGTGYNEQFF
J: TRBJ2-3; V: TRBV27; D: -; size: few; DNA: TGTGCCAGCAGTTTGAGGTCAACTAGCACAGATACGCAGTATTTT; CDR3: CASSLRSTSTDTQYF
J: TRBJ2-1; V: TRBV12-5; D: -; size: -; DNA: TGTGCTAGTGCTGTTTCCCCTGGAGCGTACAATGAGCAGTTCTTC; CDR3: CASAVSPGAYNEQFF
J: TRBJ2-3; V: TRBV18; D: -; size: -; DNA: TGTGCCAGCTCACCAGCTAGCGACACAGATACGCAGTATTTT; CDR3: CASSPASDTDTQYF
J: TRBJ2-7; V: TRBV27; D: -; size: -; DNA: TGTGCCAGCAGTTTTCTGGGGGTGTCCGAGCAGTACTTC; CDR3: CASSFLGVSEQYF
J: TRBJ2-7; V: TRBV5-6; D: -; size: -; DNA: TGTGCCAGCAGCTTCTTTCAGGTCCGCGAGCAGTACTTC; CDR3: CASSFFQVREQYF
J: TRBJ2-7; V: TRBV7-3; D: -; size: -; DNA: TGTGCCAGCAGCCTTCTTGGGGGGTACGAGCAGTACTTC; CDR3: CASSLLGGYEQYF
J: TRBJ1-5; V: TRBV6-1; D: TRBD1; size: once; DNA: TGTGCCAGCGTGGGACAGGGAGGGAATCAGCCCCAGCATTTT; CDR3: CASVGQGGNQPQHF
J: TRBJ1-1; V: TRBV5-4; D: -; size: -; DNA: TGTGCCAGCAGGGAACAGGGTAACACTGAAGCTTTCTTT; CDR3: CASREQGNTEAFF
J: TRBJ1-1; V: TRBV28; D: -; size: -; DNA: TGTGCCAGCACCCTCAGGCGGGGTCGGACTGAAGCTTTCTTT; CDR3: CASTLRRGRTEAFF
J: TRBJ1-5; V: TRBV7-2; D: TRBD1; size: once; DNA: TGTGCCAGCAGCTTAGGGACAGGGAGGGGTCAGCCCCAGCATTTT; CDR3: CASSLGTGRGQPQHF
J: TRBJ2-2; V: TRBV7-3; D: TRBD1; size: once; DNA: TGTGCCAGCAGCCCCTCCCGGGACAGAGCGAACACCGGGGAGCTGTTTTTT; CDR3: CASSPSRDRANTGELFF
J: TRBJ1-3; V: TRBV13; D: -; size: -; DNA: TGTGCCAGCAGCCTGGGACTGCCTAGTGGAAACACCATATATTTT; CDR3: CASSLGLPSGNTIYF